The TCR beta chain under discussion was sequenced for a study of CD8+ T cells in alopecia areata. Study-level points and caveats: Higher clonality was seen in lesional scalp than in normal scalp, especially in alopecia totalis/universalis.

This clone was observed a handful of times. Its antigen is as yet unknown. After isolation, RNA underwent reverse transcription to generate cDNA as the sequencing template. Method: immunoSEQ multiplex PCR; TCRdb's copy keeps in-frame clones and lacks some. Here the sample spans 150,000 or so clones, approximately 60% being singletons. Germline V lookup: CDR1 MGHDK, CDR2 SYGVNS. This CDR3 has 10 amino acids. V lost 6 bases and J lost 10, with 7 bases in between. Input material: CD4+ T cells sorted from blood. This clonotype originated in a human donor in good health. The chain carries TRBV25-1 and TRBJ2-1; D not certain. The CDR3 reads CASRVREQFF. In DNA, the CDR3 is TGTGCCAGCAGGGTCCGGGAGCAGTTCTTC.